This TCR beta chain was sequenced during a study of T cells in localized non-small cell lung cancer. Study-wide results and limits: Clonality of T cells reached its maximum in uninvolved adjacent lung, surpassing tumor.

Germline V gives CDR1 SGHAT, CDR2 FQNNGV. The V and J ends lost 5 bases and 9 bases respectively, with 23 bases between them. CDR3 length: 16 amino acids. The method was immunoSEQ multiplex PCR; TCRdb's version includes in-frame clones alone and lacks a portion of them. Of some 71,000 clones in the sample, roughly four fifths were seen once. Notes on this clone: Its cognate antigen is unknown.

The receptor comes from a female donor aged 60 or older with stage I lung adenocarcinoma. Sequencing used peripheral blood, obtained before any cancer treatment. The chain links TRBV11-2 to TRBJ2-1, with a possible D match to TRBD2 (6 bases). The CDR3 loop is CASSLPGGSGNIEQFF. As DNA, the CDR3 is TGTGCCAGCAGCCTCCCCGGCGGTAGCGGTAATATTGAGCAGTTCTTC.